Each of the 27 T cell receptor beta chains below was sequenced from the same sample in a study of cytomegalovirus exposure and HLA in healthy donors. It was with 60 Vbeta and 13 Jbeta primers that the PCR ran. The method was immunoSEQ multiplex PCR; TCRdb's version includes in-frame clones alone and lacks a portion of them. The repertoire has 100,000 to 150,000 clones, roughly 78% of them found once; the top ten carry roughly 9.6%. Sequencing input: PBMCs. The receptors come from a man aged 30 to 39 in good health and CMV-seropositive.

V usage is TRBV4-1 and J usage is TRBJ2-1, with 13 positions matching TRBD2. Trimming removed 2 bases from V and 5 bases from J; junction bases left unmatched: 3. The CDR3 has 16 residues. CDR1 and CDR2 from the germline V gene are MGHRA and YSYEKL. CDR3 residues: CASSQQGLAGDNEQFF. CDR3 sequence (DNA): TGCGCCAGCAGCCAACAAGGACTAGCGGGGGACAATGAGCAGTTCTTC.

The sample holds one count of this clone. The chain combines TRBV4-1 with TRBJ2-7; TRBD1 is a possible D gene (6 bases). This CDR3 is 16 amino acids long. CDR1 is MGHRA and CDR2 is YSYEKL in the germline V gene. V was pared by 0 bases and J by 5 bases, with 17 bases between. For the CDR3, the DNA is TGCGCCAGCAGCCAAGATGGCAGGGGAGCCCCCGACGAGCAGTACTTC. This gives the protein CASSQDGRGAPDEQYF.

The chain joins TRBV29-1 to TRBJ2-1, with 9 nucleotides matching TRBD2. The CDR3 totals 18 residues. CDR1 is SQVTM and CDR2 is ANQGSEA in the germline V gene. V gave up 5 bases and J gave up 0 bases; unmatched junction bases: 14. The CDR3 loop reads CSVFPGSGGPSSYNEQFF. In DNA, the CDR3 is TGCAGCGTTTTCCCAGGTAGCGGGGGCCCGAGCTCCTACAATGAGCAGTTCTTC.

The rearrangement joins TRBV6-1 to TRBJ2-1, with 8 nucleotides matching TRBD1. Trimming removed 8 bases from V and 4 bases from J; junction bases left unmatched: 4. CDR3 length: 13 residues. The germline CDR1 and CDR2 sequences are MNHNS and SASEGT. CDR3 loop: CASGQGYYNEQFF. The CDR3 nucleotides are TGTGCCAGCGGACAGGGCTATTACAATGAGCAGTTCTTC.

J is TRBJ1-2 and V is TRBV10-3, with D maybe TRBD1 (5 bases). The V end lost 2 bases, the J end lost 4 bases, and 11 bases lay between the germline ends. The CDR3 has 14 residues. Germline V gene lookup returns CDR1 ENHRY and CDR2 SYGVKD. The CDR3 DNA follows: TGTGCCATCAGTGAGAAGACAGATTTCTATGGCTACACCTTC. This sequence encodes CAISEKTDFYGYTF.

The chain employs TRBV30 and TRBJ2-7; D possibly corresponds to TRBD1 (6 bases). Germline values: CDR1 GTSNPN, CDR2 SVGIG (reference sequence). The CDR3 covers 15 residues. V dropped 2 bases and J dropped 2 bases, with 16 bases sitting between them. In DNA, the CDR3 is TGTGCCTGGAGTCTCCCACAGGGCGGACCCTACGAGCAGTACTTC. Encoded protein: CAWSLPQGGPYEQYF.

This clone appeared a single time. The chain joins TRBV19 to TRBJ1-1, with D hard to call. The CDR3 loop spans 14 amino acids. Germline CDR1 is LNHDA and CDR2 is SQIVND (reference sequence). V lost 7 bases, J lost 4 bases, and 16 bases lay in between. CDR3 region: CASTWGGGSTEAFF. The CDR3 nucleotides read TGTGCCAGTACTTGGGGAGGAGGGAGCACTGAAGCTTTCTTT.

Comments on this clone: An end of the junction differs from the germline gene, which may be a read error. The genes are TRBV6-6 and TRBJ2-3; D not resolved. Germline V CDR1 and CDR2: MNHNY, SVGAGI (reference sequence). The CDR3 is 13 amino acids. This CDR3 reads CASSPPSTDTQYF. CDR3 DNA sequence: TGTGCCAGCAGCCCCCCCAGCACAGATACGCAGTATTTC.

The chain uses TRBV27 and TRBJ1-6; D ambiguous. Trimming took off 4 bases at V and 8 bases at J, with 12 bases between the two ends. Germline V gives CDR1 MNHEY, CDR2 SMNVEV (reference sequence). CDR3 length equals 14 residues. CDR3: CASSSSRVDSPLHF. CDR3 coding DNA: TGTGCCAGCAGTTCAAGTCGGGTCGATTCACCCCTCCACTTT.

The chain combines TRBV30 with TRBJ2-3; TRBD2 matches 8 bases. V was pared by 8 bases and J by 1 base, with 5 bases of the junction left unmatched. Germline V gene lookup returns CDR1 GTSNPN and CDR2 SVGIG (reference sequence). This CDR3 is built from 13 residues. The CDR3 bases are TGTGCCAGAGAGCGGGGGCGCACAGATACGCAGTATTTT. Its translation is CARERGRTDTQYF. The variable domain in full, with the rest retrieved from reference TRBV30 and TRBJ2-3, is SQTIHQWPATLVQPVGSPLSLECTVEGTSNPNLYWYRQAAGRGLQLLFYSVGIGQISSEVPQNLSASRPQDRQFILSSKKLLLSDSGFYLCARERGRTDTQYFGPGTRLTVL.

This clone was detected only a few times. The genes are TRBV5-1 and TRBJ1-1; D perhaps matches TRBD1 (6 bases). CDR1 is SGHRS, CDR2 YFSETQ, per germline. The CDR3 length is 16 residues. V lost 2 bases to trimming and J lost 1 base, with 15 bases between them. DNA of the CDR3: TGCGCCAGCAGCTTAACAGGGAGTCCACCGAACACTGAAGCTTTCTTT. The encoded protein is CASSLTGSPPNTEAFF.

V and J are TRBV30 and TRBJ1-4; no definite D call. This CDR3 spans 12 amino acids. Germline values: CDR1 GTSNPN, CDR2 SVGIG (reference sequence). V shed 3 bases and J shed 8 bases, with 10 bases lying between them. The CDR3 protein is CAWRGPREKLFF. The DNA for the CDR3 is TGTGCCTGGAGGGGTCCTAGGGAAAAACTGTTTTTT.

The chain couples TRBV6-5 to TRBJ2-7; 7 bases agree with TRBD1. The V gene's germline CDR1 is MNHEY and CDR2 SVGAGI. The CDR3 runs 15 residues. V was pared by 7 bases and J by 7 bases, with 16 bases of the junction left unmatched. The CDR3, as DNA: TGTGCCAGCACCCCGGTAGGGGGCGCCGGGTGGGAGCAGTACTTC. It specifies CASTPVGGAGWEQYF.

CDR3 protein: CASSDLAGVTYNEQFF. In DNA form, the CDR3 reads TGTGCCAGCAGTGATCTAGCGGGGGTAACCTACAATGAGCAGTTCTTC. This chain uses TRBV6-1 with TRBJ2-1; TRBD2 matches 10 bases. With 3 bases clipped from V and 2 bases from J, the junction kept 4 bases outside the gene matches. The CDR3 covers 16 residues. Germline V gene lookup returns CDR1 MNHNS and CDR2 SASEGT.

The rearrangement uses TRBV7-8 and TRBJ1-3, with 8 bases identical to TRBD1. The CDR3 extends over 15 amino acids. CDR1 is SGHVS and CDR2 is FQNEAQ in the germline V gene. J gave up 4 bases and V 2 bases, and 4 bases lay outside the gene matches. This chain's CDR3 is CASSLPGTGGNTIYF. In DNA, the CDR3 is TGTGCCAGCAGCTTACCCGGGACAGGAGGAAACACCATATATTTT. Based on the CDR3 plus reference TRBV7-8 and TRBJ1-3, the full variable domain is GAGVSQSPRYKVAKRGQDVALRCDPISGHVSLFWYQQALGQGPEFLTYFQNEAQLDKSGLPSDRFFAERPEGSVSTLKIQRTQQEDSAVYLCASSLPGTGGNTIYFGEGSWLTVV.

The chain joins TRBV4-1 to TRBJ2-1, with 9 bases that match TRBD2. J gave up 10 bases and V 0 bases, and 13 bases lay outside the gene matches. Germline CDR1 reads MGHRA; CDR2 reads YSYEKL. The CDR3 is 17 residues long. The CDR3 is CASSQDWRGGLLREQFF. In DNA, the CDR3 is TGCGCCAGCAGCCAAGATTGGCGGGGGGGCCTACTACGGGAGCAGTTCTTC.

The chain links TRBV5-1 to TRBJ1-6, with TRBD1 identical over 8 bases. The germline V gene has CDR1 SGHRS and CDR2 YFSETQ. V dropped 0 bases and J dropped 7; count of bases not matched to a gene: 3. CDR3 size: 15 residues. Here the CDR3 reads CASSLGTGSNSPLHF. The CDR3, as DNA: TGCGCCAGCAGCTTGGGGACAGGGAGCAATTCACCCCTCCACTTT.

This clone was recorded only once. This rearrangement joins TRBV6-5 to TRBJ2-7; D perhaps matches TRBD2 (6 bases). Germline V CDR1 and CDR2: MNHEY, SVGAGI. The V gene lost 5 bases and the J gene lost 2 bases, with 13 bases spanning the gap. This CDR3 region has 14 residues. This chain's CDR3 is CASSDPGLPYEQYF. CDR3 in DNA: TGTGCCAGCAGTGACCCGGGACTCCCCTACGAGCAGTACTTC.

This clone was counted once. The rearrangement links TRBV11-2 to TRBJ2-3; possibly TRBD2 for D (6 bases). The germline V and J ends were trimmed by 7 bases and 4 bases, with 15 bases remaining between them. The CDR3 consists of 14 residues. Germline CDR1 is SGHAT and CDR2 is FQNNGV. The CDR3 DNA sequence: TGTGCCAGCACCCGTCGGGGGTGGGCAGATACGCAGTATTTT. It yields the protein CASTRRGWADTQYF.

V gene TRBV27 combines with J gene TRBJ2-5; TRBD1 matches 10 bases. V dropped 4 bases and J dropped 3; count of bases not matched to a gene: 2. This CDR3 region has 14 residues. Germline-derived CDR1 and CDR2 are MNHEY and SMNVEV (reference sequence). CDR3 nucleotide sequence: TGTGCCAGCAGTTGGACAGGGGGGAAAGAGACCCAGTACTTC. It specifies CASSWTGGKETQYF.

The V call is TRBV29-1, the J call TRBJ1-2, with D maybe TRBD1 (6 bases). The CDR3 has 13 residues. Germline V lookup: CDR1 SQVTM, CDR2 ANQGSEA. V was shortened by 2 bases and J by 5 bases, with 12 bases between the two germline ends. The CDR3 sequence: CSVEQGIGYGYTF. The DNA of the CDR3 is TGCAGCGTTGAACAGGGGATTGGGTATGGCTACACCTTC.

The V and J genes are TRBV5-6 and TRBJ1-5, with TRBD1 matching over 7 bases. This CDR3 has 15 amino acids. Germline CDR1 is SGHDT and CDR2 is YYEEEE. The V and J ends lost 4 bases and 5 bases, in that order; junction bases with no gene match: 9. The CDR3 bases are TGTGCCAGCAGCAGGGGACAGTCTTCAGATCAGCCCCAGCATTTT. Protein sequence: CASSRGQSSDQPQHF.

The V gene is TRBV29-1, the J gene TRBJ2-2, with D possibly being TRBD1 (5 bases). Germline CDR1 reads SQVTM; CDR2 reads ANQGSEA. The CDR3 is 14 residues long. The germline V and J ends were trimmed by 3 bases and 4 bases, with 12 bases remaining between them. The CDR3 nucleotides read TGCAGCGTTGAGCAGGGATCGAGCACCGGGGAGCTGTTTTTT. Encoded protein: CSVEQGSSTGELFF.

V gene TRBV10-1 combines with J gene TRBJ2-3, with no clear D. Germline CDR1 reads WNHNN; CDR2 reads SYGVQD (reference sequence). The CDR3 is 15 amino acids. Between the trimmed V and J ends, which lost 3 bases and 6 bases, there was a span of 16 bases. The CDR3, as DNA: TGCGCCAGCAGTGAAGAAGGAGTCGCGTCCGATACGCAGTATTTT. The encoded protein is CASSEEGVASDTQYF.

This rearrangement joins TRBV5-1 to TRBJ2-5; D unclear. There are 12 residues in the CDR3. CDR1 and CDR2 (germline): SGHRS, YFSETQ. V lost 1 base to trimming and J lost 4 bases, with 5 bases between them. The CDR3 coding sequence is TGCGCCAGCAGCTTGTTTCGAGAGACCCAGTACTTC. Protein sequence: CASSLFRETQYF.

Written as DNA, the CDR3 is TGTGCCAGCAGCTTAGGACAGGGGGGATCCTACGAGCAGTACTTC. As protein: CASSLGQGGSYEQYF. The V and J genes are TRBV7-6 and TRBJ2-7; 9 bases line up with TRBD1. After removal of 1 base from V and 1 base from J, the junction contained 2 bases not matched to a gene. This CDR3 is 15 amino acids long. The germline V gene encodes CDR1 SGHVS and CDR2 FNYEAQ.

The chain recombines TRBV5-1 with TRBJ1-2, with a possible D match to TRBD1 (5 bases). With 0 bases removed from V and 4 bases from J, the gap between germline ends came to 13 bases. Germline loops: CDR1 SGHRS, CDR2 YFSETQ. The CDR3 totals 15 residues. The CDR3 sequence: CASSLEDGGSYGYTF. CDR3 DNA sequence: TGCGCCAGCAGCTTGGAGGACGGGGGGTCCTATGGCTACACCTTC.